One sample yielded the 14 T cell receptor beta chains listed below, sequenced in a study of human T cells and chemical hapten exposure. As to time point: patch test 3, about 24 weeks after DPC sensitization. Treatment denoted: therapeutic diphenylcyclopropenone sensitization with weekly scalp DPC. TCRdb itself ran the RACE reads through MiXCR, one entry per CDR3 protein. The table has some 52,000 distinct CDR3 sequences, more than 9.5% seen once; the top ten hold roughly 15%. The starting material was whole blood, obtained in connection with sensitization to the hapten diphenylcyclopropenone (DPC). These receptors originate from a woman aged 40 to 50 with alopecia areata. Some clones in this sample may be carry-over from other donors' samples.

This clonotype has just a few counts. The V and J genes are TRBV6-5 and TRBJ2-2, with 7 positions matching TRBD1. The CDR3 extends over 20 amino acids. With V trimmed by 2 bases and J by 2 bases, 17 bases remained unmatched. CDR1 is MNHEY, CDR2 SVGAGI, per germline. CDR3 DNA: TGTGCCAGCAGTTACATGAGAGGGCAGGGGGATAATCTTAACACCGGGGAGCTGTTTTTT. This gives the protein CASSYMRGQGDNLNTGELFF.

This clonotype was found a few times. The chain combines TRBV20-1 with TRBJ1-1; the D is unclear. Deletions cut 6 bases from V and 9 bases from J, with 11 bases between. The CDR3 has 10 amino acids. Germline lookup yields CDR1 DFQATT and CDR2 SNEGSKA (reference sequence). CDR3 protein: CSALDAQAFF. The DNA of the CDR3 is TGCAGTGCCCTTGACGCCCAAGCTTTCTTT.

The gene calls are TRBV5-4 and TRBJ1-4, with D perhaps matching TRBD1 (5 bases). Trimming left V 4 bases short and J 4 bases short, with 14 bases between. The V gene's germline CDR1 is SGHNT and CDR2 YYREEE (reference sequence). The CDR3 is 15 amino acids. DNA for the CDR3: TGTGCCAGCAGCGCCAACAGGCAACTTAATGAAAAACTGTTTTTT. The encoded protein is CASSANRQLNEKLFF. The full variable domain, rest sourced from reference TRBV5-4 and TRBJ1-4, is ETGVTQSPTHLIKTRGQQVTLRCSSQSGHNTVSWYQQALGQGPQFIFQYYREEENGRGNFPPRFSGLQFPNYSSELNVNALELDDSALYLCASSANRQLNEKLFFGSGTQLSVL.

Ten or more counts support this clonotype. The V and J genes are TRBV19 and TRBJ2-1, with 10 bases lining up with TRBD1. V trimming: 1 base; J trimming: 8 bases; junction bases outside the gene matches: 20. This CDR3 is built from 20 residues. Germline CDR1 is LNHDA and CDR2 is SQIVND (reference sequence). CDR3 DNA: TGTGCCAGTAGTATAGGTAGGGGACAGGGGCCGCAGATTCTTCCCCATGAGCAGTTCTTC. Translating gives CASSIGRGQGPQILPHEQFF.

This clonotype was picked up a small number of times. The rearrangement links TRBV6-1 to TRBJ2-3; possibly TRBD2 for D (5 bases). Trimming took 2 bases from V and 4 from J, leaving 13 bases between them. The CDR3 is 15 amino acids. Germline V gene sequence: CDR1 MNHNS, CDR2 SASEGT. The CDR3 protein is CASSERALAPDTQYF. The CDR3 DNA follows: TGTGCCAGCAGTGAACGGGCTCTAGCACCAGATACGCAGTATTTT.

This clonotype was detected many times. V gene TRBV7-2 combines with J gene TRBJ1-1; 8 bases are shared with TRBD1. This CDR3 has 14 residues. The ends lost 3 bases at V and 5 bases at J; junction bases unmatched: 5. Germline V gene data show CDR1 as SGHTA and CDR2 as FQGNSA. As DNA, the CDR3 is TGTGCCAGCAGCTTGCAGGGGGCGTCGACTGAAGCTTTCTTT. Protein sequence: CASSLQGASTEAFF.

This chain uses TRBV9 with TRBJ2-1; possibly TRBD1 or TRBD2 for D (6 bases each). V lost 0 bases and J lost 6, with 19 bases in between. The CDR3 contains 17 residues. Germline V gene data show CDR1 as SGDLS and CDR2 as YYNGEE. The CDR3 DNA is TGTGCCAGCAGCGTAGGTGGCAGGGGAGGTTTTAGCAATGAGCAGTTCTTC. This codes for CASSVGGRGGFSNEQFF.

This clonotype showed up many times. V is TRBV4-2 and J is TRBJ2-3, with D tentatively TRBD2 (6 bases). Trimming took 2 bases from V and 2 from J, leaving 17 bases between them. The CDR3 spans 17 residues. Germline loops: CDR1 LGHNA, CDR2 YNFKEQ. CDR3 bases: TGTGCCAGCAGCCAATTGACAACGGGACTCGACACAGATACGCAGTATTTT. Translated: CASSQLTTGLDTDTQYF.

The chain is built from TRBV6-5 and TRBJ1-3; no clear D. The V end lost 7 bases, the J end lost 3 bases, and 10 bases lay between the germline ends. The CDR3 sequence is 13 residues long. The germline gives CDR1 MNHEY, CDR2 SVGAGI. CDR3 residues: CASMRVDGNTIYF. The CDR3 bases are TGTGCCAGCATGCGAGTTGATGGAAACACCATATATTTT.

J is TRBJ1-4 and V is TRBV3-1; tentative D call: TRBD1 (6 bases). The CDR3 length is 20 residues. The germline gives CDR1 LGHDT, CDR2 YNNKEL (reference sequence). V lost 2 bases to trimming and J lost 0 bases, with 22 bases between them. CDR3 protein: CASSQKSGTPTISTNEKLFF. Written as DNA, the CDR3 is TGTGCCAGCAGCCAAAAGAGCGGGACACCCACAATTTCAACTAATGAAAAACTGTTTTTT.

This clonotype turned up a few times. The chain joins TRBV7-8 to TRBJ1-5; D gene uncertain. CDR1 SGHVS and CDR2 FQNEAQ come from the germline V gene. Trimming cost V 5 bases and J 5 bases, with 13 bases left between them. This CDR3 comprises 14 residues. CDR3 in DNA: TGTGCCAGCAGCCGCCGGGATGAGTATCAGCCCCAGCATTTT. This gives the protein CASSRRDEYQPQHF.

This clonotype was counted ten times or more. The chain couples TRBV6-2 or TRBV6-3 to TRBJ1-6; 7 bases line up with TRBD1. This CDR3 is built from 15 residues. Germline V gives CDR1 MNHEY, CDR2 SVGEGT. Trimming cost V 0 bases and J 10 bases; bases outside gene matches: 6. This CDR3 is CASSYSTGIGSPLHF. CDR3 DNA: TGTGCCAGCAGTTACTCGACAGGGATCGGCTCACCCCTCCACTTT.

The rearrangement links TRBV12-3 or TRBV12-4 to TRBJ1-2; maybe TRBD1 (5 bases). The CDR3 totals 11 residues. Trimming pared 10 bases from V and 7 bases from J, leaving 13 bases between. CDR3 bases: TGTGCCACCCTCTGGGGGGGTGGCTACACCTTC. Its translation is CATLWGGGYTF.

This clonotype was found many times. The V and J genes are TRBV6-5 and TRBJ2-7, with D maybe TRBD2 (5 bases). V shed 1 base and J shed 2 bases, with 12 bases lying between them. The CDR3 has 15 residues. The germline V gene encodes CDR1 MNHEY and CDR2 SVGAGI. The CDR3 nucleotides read TGTGCCAGCAGTTACTTTACTGGAGGAACCTACGAGCAGTACTTC. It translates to CASSYFTGGTYEQYF.